This T cell receptor (beta chain) was profiled in a study of blood T cell repertoires in COVID-19. Overall study: Donors in the United States, Italy and Spain gave samples during acute or convalescent COVID-19. T cells, B-cell-depleted T cells, or PBMCs provided the cDNA or gDNA that served as material.

The authors' processing: Nucleated cell number was recorded as an estimate derived from reference gene primer amplification. The table came from immunoSEQ multiplex PCR; TCRdb's copy has only in-frame clones and leaves some out. That table is the source of V, J and clone size, and D and trimming were worked out from the DNA. Seen here are some 170,000 clones, roughly 87% observed once, and the top ten hold 3% to 4.5%. There are 13 residues in the CDR3. The V gene lost 3 bases and the J gene lost 3 bases, with 12 bases spanning the gap. Germline V gene data show CDR1 as GTSNPN and CDR2 as SVGIG (reference sequence).

This receptor was obtained from a woman aged 55-70 years who had recovered from COVID-19. The sequenced material came from peripheral blood. The rearrangement joins TRBV30 to TRBJ2-7; D may be TRBD2 (6 bases). CDR3 residues: CAWRRSGSYEQYF. CDR3 sequence (DNA): TGTGCCTGGAGACGATCCGGGAGCTACGAGCAGTACTTC.